Listed here are 4 T cell receptor beta chains from one sample, sequenced in a study of blood T cells in healthy people across ages. Together with a sample-barcoded 5' primer, a J-beta primer mix was included in a second PCR lasting about 7 to 12 cycles. TCRdb redid the calling of the 5' RACE reads with MiXCR, one entry per CDR3 protein. In the table there are some 1.8 million distinct CDR3 sequences, more than 35% of which are singletons. The source material was blood. The receptor source for this set is a human donor in good health.

The V and J genes are TRBV10-3 and TRBJ2-7, with 9 bases lining up with TRBD1. V gave up 2 bases and J gave up 4 bases; unmatched junction bases: 6. There are 15 residues in the CDR3. Germline V lookup: CDR1 ENHRY, CDR2 SYGVKD. The chain's CDR3 is CAISEGDREGYEQYF. CDR3 sequence (DNA): TGTGCCATCAGTGAGGGGGACAGGGAAGGGTACGAGCAGTACTTC.

This clonotype was picked up a small number of times. V and J are TRBV13 and TRBJ1-2, with 7 bases matching TRBD1. V lost 5 bases and J lost 10; bases outside the gene matches: 16. Germline V gene data show CDR1 as PRHDT and CDR2 as FYEKMQ (reference sequence). The CDR3 spans 15 residues. The CDR3 protein is CASSPRGGQAEIYTF. The CDR3, as DNA: TGTGCCAGCAGCCCCCGGGGAGGACAGGCCGAAATCTACACCTTC.

CDR3 DNA: TGTGCTAGTGGTTTGCGGGGCTACGAGCAGTACTTC. Residues: CASGLRGYEQYF. This chain links TRBV12-5 with TRBJ2-7; D perhaps matches TRBD2 (5 bases). This CDR3 has 12 residues. The germline gives CDR1 LGHNT, CDR2 FRNRAP. Trimming took off 2 bases at V and 3 bases at J, with 5 bases between the two ends.

A note on this clonotype: Germline is not matched at one junction end, which may reflect a read error. The genes are TRBV5-1 and TRBJ2-7; possibly TRBD1 for D (5 bases). Germline values: CDR1 SGHRS, CDR2 YFSETQ. This CDR3 spans 14 amino acids. The CDR3 sequence: CASGLETGLYEQYF. The CDR3 coding sequence is TGCGCCAGCGGCTTGGAAACAGGTCTATACGAGCAGTACTTC.